This TCR beta chain comes out of a study of T cells expressing NK-cell markers. The wider study: The study sequenced eight donors, seven HCMV-seropositive and one seronegative.

Researchers built TCR beta cDNA using 5'RACE template switching with UMIs. TCRdb reprocessed the 5' RACE reads; each CDR3 protein has one entry and no DNA is given. The sample includes more than 400,000 distinct CDR3 sequences. Findings and limits, study-wide: Roughly six donors carried dominant NKG2C+ clonotypes that made up about 1.0-7.0% of their CD8+ T cells.

Germline V gene data show CDR1 as KGHSH and CDR2 as LQKENI. The CDR3 covers 13 residues. About this clonotype: What it recognizes is unknown.

The TCR originated in a woman aged 18 to 75 in good health. The specimen sequenced was blood T cells: a sorted CD56 or NKG2C T cell subset, CD4+ or CD8+ T cells, or bulk PBMC T cells (not recorded which). The gene calls are TRBV18 and TRBJ1-2. This CDR3 reads CASSPVGTYGYTF.